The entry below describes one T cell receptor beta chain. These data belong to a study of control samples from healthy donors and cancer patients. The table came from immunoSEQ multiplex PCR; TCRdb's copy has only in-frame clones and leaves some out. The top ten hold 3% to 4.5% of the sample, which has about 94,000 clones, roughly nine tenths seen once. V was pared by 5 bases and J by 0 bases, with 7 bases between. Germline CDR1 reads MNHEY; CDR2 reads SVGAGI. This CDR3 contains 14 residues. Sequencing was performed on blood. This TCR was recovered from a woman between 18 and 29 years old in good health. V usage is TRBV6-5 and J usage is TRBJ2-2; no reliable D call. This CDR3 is CASSPRPNTGELFF. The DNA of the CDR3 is TGTGCCAGCAGTCCCCGTCCGAACACCGGGGAGCTGTTTTTT.